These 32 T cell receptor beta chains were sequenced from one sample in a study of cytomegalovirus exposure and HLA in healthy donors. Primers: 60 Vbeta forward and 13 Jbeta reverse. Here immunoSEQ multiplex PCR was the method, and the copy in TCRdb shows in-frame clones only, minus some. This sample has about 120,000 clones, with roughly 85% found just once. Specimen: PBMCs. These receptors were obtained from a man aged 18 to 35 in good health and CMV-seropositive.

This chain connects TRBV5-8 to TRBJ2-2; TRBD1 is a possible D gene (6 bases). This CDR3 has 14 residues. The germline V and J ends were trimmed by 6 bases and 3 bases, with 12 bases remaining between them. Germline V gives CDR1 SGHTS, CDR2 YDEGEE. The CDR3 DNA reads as TGTGCCAGCACCCGGACAGTACACACCGGGGAGCTGTTTTTT. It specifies CASTRTVHTGELFF. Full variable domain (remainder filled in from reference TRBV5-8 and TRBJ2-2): EAGVTQSPTHLIKTRGQQATLRCSPISGHTSVYWYQQALGLGLQFLLWYDEGEERNRGNFPPRFSGRQFPNYSSELNVNALELEDSALYLCASTRTVHTGELFFGEGSRLTVL.

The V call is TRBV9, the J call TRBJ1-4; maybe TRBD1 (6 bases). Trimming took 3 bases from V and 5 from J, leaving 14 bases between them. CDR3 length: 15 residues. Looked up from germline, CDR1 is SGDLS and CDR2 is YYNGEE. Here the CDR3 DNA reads TGTGCCAGCAGCGCCACAACCGGGACAAATGAAAAACTGTTTTTT. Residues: CASSATTGTNEKLFF.

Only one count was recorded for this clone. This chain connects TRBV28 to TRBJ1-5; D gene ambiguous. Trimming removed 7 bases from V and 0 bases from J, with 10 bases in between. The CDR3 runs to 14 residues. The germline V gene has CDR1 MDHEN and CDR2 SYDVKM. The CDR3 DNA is TGTGCCAGCATAAGGACTAATAGCAATCAGCCCCAGCATTTT. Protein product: CASIRTNSNQPQHF.

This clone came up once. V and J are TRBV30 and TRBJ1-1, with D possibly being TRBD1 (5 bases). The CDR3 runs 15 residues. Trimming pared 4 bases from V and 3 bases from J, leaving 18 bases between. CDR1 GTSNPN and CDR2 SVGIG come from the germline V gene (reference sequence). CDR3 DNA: TGTGCCTGGATCCCCATCCAGGTAGGGGACACTGAAGCTTTCTTT. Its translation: CAWIPIQVGDTEAFF.

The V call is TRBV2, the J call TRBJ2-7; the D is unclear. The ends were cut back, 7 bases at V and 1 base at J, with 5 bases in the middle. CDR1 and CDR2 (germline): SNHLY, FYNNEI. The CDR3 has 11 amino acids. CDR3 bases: TGTGCCAGCATTCGTTCCTACGAGCAGTACTTC. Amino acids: CASIRSYEQYF. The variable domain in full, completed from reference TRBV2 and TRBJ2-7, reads EPEVTQTPSHQVTQMGQEVILRCVPISNHLYFYWYRQILGQKVEFLVSFYNNEISEKSEIFDDQFSVERPDGSNFTLKIRSTKLEDSAMYFCASIRSYEQYFGPGTRLTVT.

The CDR3 protein is CASSFGGGYNEQFF. The DNA for the CDR3 is TGTGCCAGCAGCTTTGGGGGGGGCTACAATGAGCAGTTCTTC. The rearrangement joins TRBV11-1 to TRBJ2-1, with 7 bases lining up with TRBD2. CDR3 length: 14 residues. Per germline, CDR1 SGHAT and CDR2 FQDESV (reference sequence). After removal of 3 bases from V and 3 bases from J, the junction contained 2 bases not matched to a gene.

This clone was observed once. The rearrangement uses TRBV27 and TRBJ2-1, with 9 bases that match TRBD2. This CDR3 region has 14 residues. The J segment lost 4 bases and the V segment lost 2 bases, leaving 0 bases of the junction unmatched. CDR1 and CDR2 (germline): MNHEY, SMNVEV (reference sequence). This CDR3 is CASSLTSGYNEQFF. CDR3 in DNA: TGTGCCAGCAGTTTAACTAGCGGGTACAATGAGCAGTTCTTC.

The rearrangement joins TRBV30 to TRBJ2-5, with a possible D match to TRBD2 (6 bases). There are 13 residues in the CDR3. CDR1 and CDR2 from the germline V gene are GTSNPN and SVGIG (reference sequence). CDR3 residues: CASAGGRRETQYF. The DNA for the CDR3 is TGTGCTTCCGCCGGGGGTAGGCGGGAGACCCAGTACTTC.

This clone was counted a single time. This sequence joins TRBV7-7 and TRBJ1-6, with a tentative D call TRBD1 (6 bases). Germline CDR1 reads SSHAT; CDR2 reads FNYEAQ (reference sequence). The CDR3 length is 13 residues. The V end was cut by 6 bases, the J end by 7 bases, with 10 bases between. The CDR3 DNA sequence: TGTGCCAGCAGTGCTACAGGGAATTCACCCCTCCACTTT. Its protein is CASSATGNSPLHF.

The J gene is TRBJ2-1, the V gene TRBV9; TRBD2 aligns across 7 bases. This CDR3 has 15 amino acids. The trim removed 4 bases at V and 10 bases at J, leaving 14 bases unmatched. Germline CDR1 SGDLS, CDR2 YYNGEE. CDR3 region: CASSTRASGTSEQFF. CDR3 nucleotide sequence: TGTGCCAGCAGCACCCGGGCTAGCGGCACTTCCGAGCAGTTCTTC.

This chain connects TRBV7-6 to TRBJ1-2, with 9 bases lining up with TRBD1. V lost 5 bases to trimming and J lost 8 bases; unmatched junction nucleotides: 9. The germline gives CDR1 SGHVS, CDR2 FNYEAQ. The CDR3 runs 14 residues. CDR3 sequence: CASSPLGQGKGYTF. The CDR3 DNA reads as TGTGCCAGCAGCCCCCTTGGACAGGGGAAGGGCTACACCTTC.

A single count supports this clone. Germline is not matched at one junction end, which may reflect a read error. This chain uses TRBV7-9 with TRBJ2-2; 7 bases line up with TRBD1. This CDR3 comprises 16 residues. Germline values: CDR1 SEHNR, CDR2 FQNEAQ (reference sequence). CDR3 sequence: CSSSLSLTGLTGELFF. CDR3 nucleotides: TGTTCCAGCAGCTTAAGCCTGACAGGGCTCACCGGGGAGCTGTTTTTT. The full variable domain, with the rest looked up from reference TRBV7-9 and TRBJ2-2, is DTGVSQNPRHKITKRGQNVTFRCDPISEHNRLYWYRQTLGQGPEFLTYFQNEAQLEKSRLLSDRFSAERPKGSFSTLEIQRTEQGDSAMYLCSSSLSLTGLTGELFFGEGSRLTVL.

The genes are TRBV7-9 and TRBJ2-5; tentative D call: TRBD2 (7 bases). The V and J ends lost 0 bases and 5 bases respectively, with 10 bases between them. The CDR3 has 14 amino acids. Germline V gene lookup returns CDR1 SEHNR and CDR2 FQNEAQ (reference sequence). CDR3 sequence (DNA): TGTGCCAGCAGCTTAGCGGGGGGGCCTGAGACCCAGTACTTC. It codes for CASSLAGGPETQYF.

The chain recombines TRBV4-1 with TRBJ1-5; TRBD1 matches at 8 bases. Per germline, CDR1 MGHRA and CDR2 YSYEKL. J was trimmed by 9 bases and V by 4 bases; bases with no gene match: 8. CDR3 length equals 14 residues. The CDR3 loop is CASSPRTGLGPQHF. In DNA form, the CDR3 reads TGCGCCAGCAGCCCCCGGACAGGGTTAGGGCCCCAGCATTTT.

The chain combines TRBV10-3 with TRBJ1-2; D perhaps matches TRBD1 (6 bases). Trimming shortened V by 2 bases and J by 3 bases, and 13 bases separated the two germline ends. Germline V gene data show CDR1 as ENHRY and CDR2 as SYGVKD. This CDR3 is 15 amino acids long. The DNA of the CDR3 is TGTGCCATCAGTGAGAGGGACGCAGGGGACTATGGCTACACCTTC. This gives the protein CAISERDAGDYGYTF.

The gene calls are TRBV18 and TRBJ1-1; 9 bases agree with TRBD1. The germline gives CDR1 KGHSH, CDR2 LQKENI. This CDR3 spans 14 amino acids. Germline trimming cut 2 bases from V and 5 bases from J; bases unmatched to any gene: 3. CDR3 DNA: TGTGCCAGCTCACCAACCGGGACAGGGACTGAAGCTTTCTTT. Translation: CASSPTGTGTEAFF.

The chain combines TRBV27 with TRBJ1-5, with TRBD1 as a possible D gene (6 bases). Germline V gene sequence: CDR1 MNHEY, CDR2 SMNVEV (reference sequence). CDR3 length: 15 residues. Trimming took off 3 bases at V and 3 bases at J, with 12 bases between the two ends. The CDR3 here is CASSFGQGFNQPQHF. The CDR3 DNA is TGTGCCAGCAGTTTTGGGCAGGGGTTCAATCAGCCCCAGCATTTT.

CDR3 loop: CASSFRDRYPNNEQFF. The DNA for the CDR3 is TGTGCCAGCAGCTTCCGCGACAGGTACCCGAACAATGAGCAGTTCTTC. This sequence joins TRBV27 and TRBJ2-1; D perhaps matches TRBD1 (6 bases). V lost 6 bases, J lost 5 bases, and 20 bases lay in between. Germline-derived CDR1 and CDR2 are MNHEY and SMNVEV (reference sequence). The CDR3 is 16 amino acids.

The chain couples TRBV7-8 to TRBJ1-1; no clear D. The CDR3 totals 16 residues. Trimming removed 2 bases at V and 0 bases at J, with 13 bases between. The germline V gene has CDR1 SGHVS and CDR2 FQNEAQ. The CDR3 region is CASSLSNNFVNTEAFF. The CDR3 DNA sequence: TGTGCCAGCAGCTTATCTAATAATTTTGTGAACACTGAAGCTTTCTTT.

CDR3 residues: CASSLVEGGNTIYF. The CDR3 DNA reads as TGTGCCAGCAGCTTAGTGGAGGGAGGAAACACCATATATTTT. The chain has TRBV7-8 and TRBJ1-3, with D hard to call. The germline V gene encodes CDR1 SGHVS and CDR2 FQNEAQ. V gave up 1 base and J gave up 4 bases, with 8 bases separating them. The CDR3 sequence is 14 residues long.

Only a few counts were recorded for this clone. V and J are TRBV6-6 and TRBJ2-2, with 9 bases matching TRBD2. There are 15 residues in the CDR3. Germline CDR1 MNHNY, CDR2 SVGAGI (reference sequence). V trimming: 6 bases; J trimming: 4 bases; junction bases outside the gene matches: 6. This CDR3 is CASSSGTSSTGELFF. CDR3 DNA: TGTGCCAGCAGCTCCGGGACTAGCTCCACCGGGGAGCTGTTTTTT.

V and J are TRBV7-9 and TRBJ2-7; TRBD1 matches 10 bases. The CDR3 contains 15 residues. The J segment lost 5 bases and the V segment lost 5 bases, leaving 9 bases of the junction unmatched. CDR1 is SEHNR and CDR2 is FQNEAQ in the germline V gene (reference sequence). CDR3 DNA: TGTGCCAGCAGCCGTACCGGGACAGGGGCCCACGAGCAGTACTTC. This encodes CASSRTGTGAHEQYF.

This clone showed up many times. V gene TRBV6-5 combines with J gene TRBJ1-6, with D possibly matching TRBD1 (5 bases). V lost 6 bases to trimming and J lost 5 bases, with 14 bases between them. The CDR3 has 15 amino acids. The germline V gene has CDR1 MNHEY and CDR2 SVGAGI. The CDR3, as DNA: TGTGCCAGCAGAGGTATCCAGGGAAATAATTCACCCCTCCACTTT. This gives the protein CASRGIQGNNSPLHF.

Here the CDR3 reads CASRDRVDTQYF. The CDR3 nucleotides read TGTGCCAGCAGGGACAGGGTAGATACGCAGTATTTT. This chain joins TRBV11-2 and TRBJ2-3; 8 bases map to TRBD1. CDR1 and CDR2 (germline): SGHAT, FQNNGV. V lost 6 bases to trimming and J lost 5 bases; unmatched junction nucleotides: 1. This CDR3 spans 12 amino acids. The entire variable domain, with the rest obtained from reference TRBV11-2 and TRBJ2-3, is as follows: EAGVAQSPRYKIIEKRQSVAFWCNPISGHATLYWYQQILGQGPKLLIQFQNNGVVDDSQLPKDRFSAERLKGVDSTLKIQPAKLEDSAVYLCASRDRVDTQYFGPGTRLTVL.

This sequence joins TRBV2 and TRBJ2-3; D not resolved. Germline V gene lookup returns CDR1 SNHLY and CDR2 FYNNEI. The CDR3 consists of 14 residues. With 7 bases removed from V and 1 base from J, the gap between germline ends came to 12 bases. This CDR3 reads CASTLIQRTDTQYF. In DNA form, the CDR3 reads TGTGCCAGCACCTTAATACAGCGCACAGATACGCAGTATTTT.

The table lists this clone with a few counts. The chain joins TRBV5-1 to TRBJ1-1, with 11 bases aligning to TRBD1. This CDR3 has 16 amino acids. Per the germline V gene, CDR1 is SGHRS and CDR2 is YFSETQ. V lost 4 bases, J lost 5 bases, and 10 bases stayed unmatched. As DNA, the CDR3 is TGCGCCAGCAGCCCTCCAGGACAGGGGGCTAGGACTGAAGCTTTCTTT. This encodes CASSPPGQGARTEAFF.

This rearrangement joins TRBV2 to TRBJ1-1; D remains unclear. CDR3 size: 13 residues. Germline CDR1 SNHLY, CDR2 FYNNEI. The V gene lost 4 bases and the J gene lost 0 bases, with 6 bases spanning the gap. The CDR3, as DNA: TGTGCCAGCAGTGGGCAGATGAACACTGAAGCTTTCTTT. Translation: CASSGQMNTEAFF.

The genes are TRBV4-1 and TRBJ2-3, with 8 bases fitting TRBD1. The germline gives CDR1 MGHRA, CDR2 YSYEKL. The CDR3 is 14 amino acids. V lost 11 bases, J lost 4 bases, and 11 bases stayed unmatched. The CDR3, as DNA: TGCGCCGCGGAGGCCGAGACAGGGGCAGATACGCAGTATTTT. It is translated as CAAEAETGADTQYF.

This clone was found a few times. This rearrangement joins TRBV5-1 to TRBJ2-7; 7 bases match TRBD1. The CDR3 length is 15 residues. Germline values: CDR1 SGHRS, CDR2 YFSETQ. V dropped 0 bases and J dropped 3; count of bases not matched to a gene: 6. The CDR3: CASSLVTQGVYEQYF. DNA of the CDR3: TGCGCCAGCAGCTTGGTTACCCAGGGGGTCTACGAGCAGTACTTC.

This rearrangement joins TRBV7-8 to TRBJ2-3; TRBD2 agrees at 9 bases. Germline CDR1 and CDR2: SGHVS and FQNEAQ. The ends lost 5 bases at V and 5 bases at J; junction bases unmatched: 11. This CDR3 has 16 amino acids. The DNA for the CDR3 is TGTGCCAGCAGCCACGGGACTAGCATGAGTGTAGATACGCAGTATTTT. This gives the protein CASSHGTSMSVDTQYF. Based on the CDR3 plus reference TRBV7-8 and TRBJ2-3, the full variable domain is GAGVSQSPRYKVAKRGQDVALRCDPISGHVSLFWYQQALGQGPEFLTYFQNEAQLDKSGLPSDRFFAERPEGSVSTLKIQRTQQEDSAVYLCASSHGTSMSVDTQYFGPGTRLTVL.

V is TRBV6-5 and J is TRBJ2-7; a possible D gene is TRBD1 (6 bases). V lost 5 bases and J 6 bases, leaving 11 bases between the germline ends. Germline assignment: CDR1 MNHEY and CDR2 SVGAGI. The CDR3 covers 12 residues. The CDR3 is CASSPDSFEQYF. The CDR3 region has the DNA TGTGCCAGCAGTCCGGACAGCTTCGAGCAGTACTTC.

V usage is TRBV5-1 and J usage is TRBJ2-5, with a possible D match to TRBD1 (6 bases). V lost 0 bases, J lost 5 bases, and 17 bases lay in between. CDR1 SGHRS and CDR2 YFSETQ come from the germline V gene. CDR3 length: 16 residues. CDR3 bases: TGCGCCAGCAGCTTGGGGCCCGGGACATATGGGGAGACCCAGTACTTC. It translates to CASSLGPGTYGETQYF. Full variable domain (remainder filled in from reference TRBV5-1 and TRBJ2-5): KAGVTQTPRYLIKTRGQQVTLSCSPISGHRSVSWYQQTPGQGLQFLFEYFSETQRNKGNFPGRFSGRQFSNSRSEMNVSTLELGDSALYLCASSLGPGTYGETQYFGPGTRLLVL.